Included here is one T cell receptor beta chain sequence, with context. The antigen is undetermined. Profiling relied on immunoSEQ multiplex PCR, and the TCRdb table lists in-frame clones only, not all of them. The sample records about 1 million clones, around three quarters being singletons. The data belong to a study of shared clonotypes between healthy human individuals. Overall study context: The donors, a couple of women and three men, were aged 18 to 49. Donors had three CD4 naive, three CD4 memory, two CD8 naive and one CD8 memory plate apiece.

General study results and limits: Depth of sequencing was expected to influence donor clonotype sharing. Larger estimated richness was generally seen in naive subsets than in memory subsets.

The sequence came from a young man in good health. Some clones in this sample may be carry-over from other donors' samples. Sequenced sample: memory CD4+ T cells from PBMCs. Subset indicated: CD45RA-negative fraction.

CDR3 protein: CASRERNYGYTF. The DNA for the CDR3 is TGTGCCAGTAGGGAGCGTAACTATGGCTACACCTTC. J is TRBJ1-2 and V is TRBV19; D call uncertain. Trimming removed 6 bases at V and 1 base at J, with 6 bases between. The CDR3 is made up of 12 amino acids. From germline, CDR1 is LNHDA and CDR2 SQIVND (reference sequence).